The 6 T cell receptor beta chains given below trace back to one sample, sequenced in a study of beta chain features in type 1 diabetes. The investigators reverse transcribed all of the isolated RNA, so they sequenced expressed TCRB transcripts. Assay used: immunoSEQ multiplex PCR; TCRdb lists only in-frame clones, some missing. The sample includes hundreds of thousands of clones, 15% of them seen just once. Sample: naive CD4+ T cells from blood. The receptor set was obtained from a young man in good health.

The sample holds many counts of this clone. The rearrangement links TRBV2 to TRBJ1-4; 7 bases align to TRBD1. CDR3 size: 12 residues. CDR1 SNHLY and CDR2 FYNNEI come from the germline V gene. The junction had 8 bases not matched to a gene; V was cut back by 8 bases and J by 11 bases. CDR3 sequence reads: CASGLPTGKLFF. As DNA, the CDR3 is TGTGCCAGCGGACTTCCGACAGGGAAACTGTTTTTT.

This clone came up a few times. V and J are TRBV7-2 and TRBJ1-1; TRBD1 is a possible D gene (5 bases). In germline, CDR1 is SGHTA, CDR2 FQGNSA. The V end was cut by 1 base, the J end by 11 bases, with 26 bases between. CDR3 length: 17 residues. Here the CDR3 DNA reads TGTGCCAGCAGCTTAGACCAGGGTATCGGTCTCGGCTTTGGCGCTTTCTTT. This translates into CASSLDQGIGLGFGAFF.

The DNA of the CDR3 is TGTGCCAGCAGACCCCTCGAGTTTCAAGCTTTCTTT. Translating gives CASRPLEFQAFF. The V gene is TRBV28, the J gene TRBJ1-1; no reliable D call. Trimming cost V 6 bases and J 9 bases, with 14 bases left between them. The germline CDR1 and CDR2 sequences are MDHEN and SYDVKM. CDR3 length equals 12 residues.

The chain is built from TRBV10-3 and TRBJ2-3; D call uncertain. The V gene lost 1 base and the J gene lost 4 bases, with 3 bases spanning the gap. The germline V gene encodes CDR1 ENHRY and CDR2 SYGVKD. This CDR3 comprises 12 residues. DNA of the CDR3: TGTGCCATCAGTGAGTGGGCAGATACGCAGTATTTT. It encodes CAISEWADTQYF.

The V call is TRBV10-3, the J call TRBJ2-3, with a possible D match to TRBD1 (6 bases). V was pared by 6 bases and J by 8 bases, with 30 bases between. This CDR3 is 18 amino acids long. The germline gives CDR1 ENHRY, CDR2 SYGVKD. In DNA form, the CDR3 reads TGTGCCATCAGGGGCAGCCGTGGAGCGGTCCGGGAAGGGGGTACGCAGTATTTT. Encoded protein: CAIRGSRGAVREGGTQYF.

This clone showed up just a few times. The chain uses TRBV7-9 and TRBJ2-7; D remains unclear. CDR3 length equals 11 residues. Trimming removed 4 bases at V and 9 bases at J, with 10 bases between. Germline CDR1 and CDR2: SEHNR and FQNEAQ (reference sequence). The CDR3 DNA sequence: TGTGCCAGCAGCTCGAGAGTCTTGCAGTACTTC. As protein: CASSSRVLQYF.